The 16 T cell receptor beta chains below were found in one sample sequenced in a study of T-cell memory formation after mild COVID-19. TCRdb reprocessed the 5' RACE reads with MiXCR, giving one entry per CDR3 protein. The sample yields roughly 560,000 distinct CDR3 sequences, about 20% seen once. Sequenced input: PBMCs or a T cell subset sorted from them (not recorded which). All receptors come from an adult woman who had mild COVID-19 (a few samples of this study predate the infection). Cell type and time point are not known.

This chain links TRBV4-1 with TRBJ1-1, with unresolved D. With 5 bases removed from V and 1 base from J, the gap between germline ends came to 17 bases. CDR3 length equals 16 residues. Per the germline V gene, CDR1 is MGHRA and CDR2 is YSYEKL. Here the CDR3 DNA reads TGCGCCAGCAGCTTCCCCTCGGTAGGGCGGAACACTGAAGCTTTCTTT. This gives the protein CASSFPSVGRNTEAFF.

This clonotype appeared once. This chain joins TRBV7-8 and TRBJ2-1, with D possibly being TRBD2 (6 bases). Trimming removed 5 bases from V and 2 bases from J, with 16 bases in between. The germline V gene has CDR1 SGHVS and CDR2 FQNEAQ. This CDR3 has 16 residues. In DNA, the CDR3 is TGTGCCAGCAGCCTCCCGGAGGGGAATACCTACAATGAGCAGTTCTTC. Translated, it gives CASSLPEGNTYNEQFF.

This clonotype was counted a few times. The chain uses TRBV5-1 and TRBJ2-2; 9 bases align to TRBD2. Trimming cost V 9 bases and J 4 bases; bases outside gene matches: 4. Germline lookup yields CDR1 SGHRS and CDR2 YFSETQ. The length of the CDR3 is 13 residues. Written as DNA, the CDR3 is TGCGCCACTACACTAGCGGGCACCGGGGAGCTGTTTTTT. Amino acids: CATTLAGTGELFF.

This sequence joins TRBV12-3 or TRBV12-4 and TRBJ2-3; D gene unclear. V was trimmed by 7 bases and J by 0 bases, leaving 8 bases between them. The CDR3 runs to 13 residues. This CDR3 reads CASTPSSTDTQYF. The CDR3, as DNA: TGTGCCAGCACCCCGTCGAGCACAGATACGCAGTATTTT.

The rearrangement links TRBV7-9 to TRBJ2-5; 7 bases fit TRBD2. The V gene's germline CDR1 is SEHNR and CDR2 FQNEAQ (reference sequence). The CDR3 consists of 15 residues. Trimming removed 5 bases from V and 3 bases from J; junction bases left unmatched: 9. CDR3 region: CASSHAASGKETQYF. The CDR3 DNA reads TGTGCCAGCAGCCACGCGGCTAGCGGAAAAGAGACCCAGTACTTC.

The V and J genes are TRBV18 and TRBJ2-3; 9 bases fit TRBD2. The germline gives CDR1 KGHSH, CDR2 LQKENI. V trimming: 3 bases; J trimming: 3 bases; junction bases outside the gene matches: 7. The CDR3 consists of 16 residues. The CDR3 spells CASSPPGLAGTDTQYF. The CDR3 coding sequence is TGTGCCAGCTCACCGCCGGGACTAGCAGGGACAGATACGCAGTATTTT.

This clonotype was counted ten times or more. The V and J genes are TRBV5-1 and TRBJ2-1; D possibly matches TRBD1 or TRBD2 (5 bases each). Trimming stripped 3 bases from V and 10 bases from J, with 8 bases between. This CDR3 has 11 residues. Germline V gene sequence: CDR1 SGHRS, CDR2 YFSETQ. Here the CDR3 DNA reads TGCGCCAGCAGCTCGGGACGGGAGCAGTTCTTC. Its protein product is CASSSGREQFF.

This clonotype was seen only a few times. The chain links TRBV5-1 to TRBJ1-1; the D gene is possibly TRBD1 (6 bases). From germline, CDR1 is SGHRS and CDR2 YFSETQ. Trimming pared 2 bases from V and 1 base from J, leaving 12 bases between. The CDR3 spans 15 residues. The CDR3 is CASSFGGQGNTEAFF. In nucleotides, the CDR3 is TGCGCCAGCAGCTTCGGGGGGCAAGGGAACACTGAAGCTTTCTTT.

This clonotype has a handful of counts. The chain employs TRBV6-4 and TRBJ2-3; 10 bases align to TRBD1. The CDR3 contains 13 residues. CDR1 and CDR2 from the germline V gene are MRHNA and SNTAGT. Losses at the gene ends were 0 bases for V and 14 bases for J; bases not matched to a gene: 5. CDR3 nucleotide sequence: TGTGCCAGCAGTGACTCCCCGGGACAGGGGCGGTATTTT. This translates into CASSDSPGQGRYF.

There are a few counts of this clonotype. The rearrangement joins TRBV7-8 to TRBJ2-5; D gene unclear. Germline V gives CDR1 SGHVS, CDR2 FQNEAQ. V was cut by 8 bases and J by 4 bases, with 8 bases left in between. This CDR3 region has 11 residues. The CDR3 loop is CASLARETQYF. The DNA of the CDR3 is TGTGCCAGCTTAGCTCGAGAGACCCAGTACTTC. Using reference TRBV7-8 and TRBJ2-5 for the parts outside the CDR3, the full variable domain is GAGVSQSPRYKVAKRGQDVALRCDPISGHVSLFWYQQALGQGPEFLTYFQNEAQLDKSGLPSDRFFAERPEGSVSTLKIQRTQQEDSAVYLCASLARETQYFGPGTRLLVL.

Here the CDR3 reads CASSLGAGGASVGEQYF. In nucleotides, the CDR3 is TGCGCCAGCAGCTTGGGAGCGGGGGGGGCCTCCGTGGGAGAGCAGTACTTC. V usage is TRBV5-1 and J usage is TRBJ2-7; 10 bases match TRBD2. The CDR3 has 17 residues. The germline V gene encodes CDR1 SGHRS and CDR2 YFSETQ. The V and J ends lost 0 bases and 7 bases, in that order; junction bases with no gene match: 13.

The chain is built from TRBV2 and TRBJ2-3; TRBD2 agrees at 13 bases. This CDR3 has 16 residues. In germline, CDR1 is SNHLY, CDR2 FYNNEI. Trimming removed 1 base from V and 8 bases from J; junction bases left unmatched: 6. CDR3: CASSEGTSGRGVTQYF. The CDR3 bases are TGTGCCAGCAGTGAAGGGACTAGCGGGAGAGGGGTTACGCAGTATTTT.

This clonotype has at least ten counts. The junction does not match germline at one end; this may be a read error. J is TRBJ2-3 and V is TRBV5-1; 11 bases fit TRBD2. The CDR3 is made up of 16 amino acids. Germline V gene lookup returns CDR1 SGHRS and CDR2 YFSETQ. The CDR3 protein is CASSLGLAGSTDTQYF. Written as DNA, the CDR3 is TGTGCCAGCAGCTTAGGACTAGCGGGTTCCACAGATACGCAGTATTTT. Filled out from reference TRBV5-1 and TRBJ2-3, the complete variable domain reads KAGVTQTPRYLIKTRGQQVTLSCSPISGHRSVSWYQQTPGQGLQFLFEYFSETQRNKGNFPGRFSGRQFSNSRSEMNVSTLELGDSALYLCASSLGLAGSTDTQYFGPGTRLTVL.

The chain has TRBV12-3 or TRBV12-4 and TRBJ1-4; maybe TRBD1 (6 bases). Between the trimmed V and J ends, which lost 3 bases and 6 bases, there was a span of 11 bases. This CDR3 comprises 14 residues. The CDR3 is CASSFWAGDEKLFF. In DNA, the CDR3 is TGTGCCAGCAGTTTTTGGGCAGGGGATGAAAAACTGTTTTTT.

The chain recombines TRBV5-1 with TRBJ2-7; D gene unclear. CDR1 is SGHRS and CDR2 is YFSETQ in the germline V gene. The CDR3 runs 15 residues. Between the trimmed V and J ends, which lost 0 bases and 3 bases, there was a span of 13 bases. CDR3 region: CASSLGAPNYYEQYF. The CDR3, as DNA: TGCGCCAGCAGCTTGGGGGCCCCCAACTACTACGAGCAGTACTTC.

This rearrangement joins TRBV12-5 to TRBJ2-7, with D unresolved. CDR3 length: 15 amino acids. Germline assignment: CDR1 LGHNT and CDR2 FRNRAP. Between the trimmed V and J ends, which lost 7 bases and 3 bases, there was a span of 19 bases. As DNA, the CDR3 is TGTGCTAGTGCCCCCCACCGGTCCGTGTTCTACGAGCAGTACTTC. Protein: CASAPHRSVFYEQYF.